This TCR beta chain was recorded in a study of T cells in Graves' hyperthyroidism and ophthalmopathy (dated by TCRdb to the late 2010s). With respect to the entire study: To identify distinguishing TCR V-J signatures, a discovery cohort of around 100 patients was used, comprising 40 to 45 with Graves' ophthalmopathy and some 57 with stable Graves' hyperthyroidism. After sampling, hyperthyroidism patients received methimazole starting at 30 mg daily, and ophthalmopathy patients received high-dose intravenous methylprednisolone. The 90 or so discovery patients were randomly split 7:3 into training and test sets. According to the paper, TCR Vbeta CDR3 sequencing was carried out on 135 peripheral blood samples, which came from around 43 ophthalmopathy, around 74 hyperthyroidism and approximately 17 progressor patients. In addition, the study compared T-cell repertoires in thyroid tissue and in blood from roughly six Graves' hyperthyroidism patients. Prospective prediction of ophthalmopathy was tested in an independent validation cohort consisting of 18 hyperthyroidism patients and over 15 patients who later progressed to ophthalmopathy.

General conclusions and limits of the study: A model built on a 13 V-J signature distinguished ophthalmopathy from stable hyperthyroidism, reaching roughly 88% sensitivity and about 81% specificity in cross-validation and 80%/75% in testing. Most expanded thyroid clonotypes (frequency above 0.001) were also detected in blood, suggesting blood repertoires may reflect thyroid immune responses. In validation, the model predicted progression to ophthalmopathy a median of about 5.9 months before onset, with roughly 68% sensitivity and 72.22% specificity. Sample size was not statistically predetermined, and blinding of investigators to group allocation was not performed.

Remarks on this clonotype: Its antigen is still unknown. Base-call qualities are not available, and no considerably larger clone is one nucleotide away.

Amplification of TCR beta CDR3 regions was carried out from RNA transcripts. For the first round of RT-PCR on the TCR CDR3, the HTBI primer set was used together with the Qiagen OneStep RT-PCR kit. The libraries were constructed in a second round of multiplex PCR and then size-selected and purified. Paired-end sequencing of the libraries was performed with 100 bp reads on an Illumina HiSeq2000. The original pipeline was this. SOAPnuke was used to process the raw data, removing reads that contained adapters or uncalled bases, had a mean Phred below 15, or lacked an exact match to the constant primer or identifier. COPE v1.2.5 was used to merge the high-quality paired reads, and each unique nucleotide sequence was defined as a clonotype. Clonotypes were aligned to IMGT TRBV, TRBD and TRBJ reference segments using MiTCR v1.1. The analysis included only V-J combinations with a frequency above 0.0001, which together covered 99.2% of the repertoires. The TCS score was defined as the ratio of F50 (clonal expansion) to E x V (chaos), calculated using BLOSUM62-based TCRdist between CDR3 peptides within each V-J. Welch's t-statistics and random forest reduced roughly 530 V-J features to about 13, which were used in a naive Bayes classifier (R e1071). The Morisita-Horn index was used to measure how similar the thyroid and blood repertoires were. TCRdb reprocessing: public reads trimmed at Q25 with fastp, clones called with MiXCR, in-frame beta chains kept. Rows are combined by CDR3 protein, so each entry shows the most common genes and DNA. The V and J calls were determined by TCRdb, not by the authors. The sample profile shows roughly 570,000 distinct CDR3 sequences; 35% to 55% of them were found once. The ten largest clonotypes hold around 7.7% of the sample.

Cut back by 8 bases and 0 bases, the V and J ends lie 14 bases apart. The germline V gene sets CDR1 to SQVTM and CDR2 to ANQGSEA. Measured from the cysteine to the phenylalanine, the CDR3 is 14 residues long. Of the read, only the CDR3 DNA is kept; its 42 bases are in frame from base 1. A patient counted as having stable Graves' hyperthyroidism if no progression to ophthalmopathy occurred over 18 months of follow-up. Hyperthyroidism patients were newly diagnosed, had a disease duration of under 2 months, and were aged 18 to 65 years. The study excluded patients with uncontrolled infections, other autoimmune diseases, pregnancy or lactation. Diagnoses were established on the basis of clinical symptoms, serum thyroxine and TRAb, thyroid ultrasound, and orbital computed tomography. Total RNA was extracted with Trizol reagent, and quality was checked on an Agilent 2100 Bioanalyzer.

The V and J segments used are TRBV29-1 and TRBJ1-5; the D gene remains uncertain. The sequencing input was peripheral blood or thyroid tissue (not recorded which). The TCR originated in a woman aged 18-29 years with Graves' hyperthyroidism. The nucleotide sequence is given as TGCAGCTCTGGGAGGCTAAATAGCAATCAGCCCCAGCATTTT. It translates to CSSGRLNSNQPQHF.